This T cell receptor beta chain was identified in a study of T cell responses to AZD1222 COVID-19 vaccine. Trimming removed 0 bases from V and 1 base from J; junction bases left unmatched: 11. The germline V gene encodes CDR1 SGHVS and CDR2 FQNEAQ. The CDR3 consists of 18 residues. The assay was immunoSEQ multiplex PCR, and TCRdb's table has in-frame clones only and misses some. The sample has tens of thousands of clones, about four fifths seen once. Sequenced here: peripheral blood, sampled 28 days after the second AZD1222 dose. The chain links TRBV7-8 to TRBJ1-2, with TRBD1 matching over 7 bases. The TCR comes from an adult who received the AZD1222 COVID-19 vaccine. The CDR3 spells CASSLAAGGFQLNYGYTF. CDR3 nucleotide sequence: TGTGCCAGCAGCTTAGCGGCAGGGGGTTTCCAACTTAACTATGGCTACACCTTC. The full variable domain, in which reference TRBV7-8 and TRBJ1-2 provide the parts outside the CDR3, is GAGVSQSPRYKVAKRGQDVALRCDPISGHVSLFWYQQALGQGPEFLTYFQNEAQLDKSGLPSDRFFAERPEGSVSTLKIQRTQQEDSAVYLCASSLAAGGFQLNYGYTFGSGTRLTVV.